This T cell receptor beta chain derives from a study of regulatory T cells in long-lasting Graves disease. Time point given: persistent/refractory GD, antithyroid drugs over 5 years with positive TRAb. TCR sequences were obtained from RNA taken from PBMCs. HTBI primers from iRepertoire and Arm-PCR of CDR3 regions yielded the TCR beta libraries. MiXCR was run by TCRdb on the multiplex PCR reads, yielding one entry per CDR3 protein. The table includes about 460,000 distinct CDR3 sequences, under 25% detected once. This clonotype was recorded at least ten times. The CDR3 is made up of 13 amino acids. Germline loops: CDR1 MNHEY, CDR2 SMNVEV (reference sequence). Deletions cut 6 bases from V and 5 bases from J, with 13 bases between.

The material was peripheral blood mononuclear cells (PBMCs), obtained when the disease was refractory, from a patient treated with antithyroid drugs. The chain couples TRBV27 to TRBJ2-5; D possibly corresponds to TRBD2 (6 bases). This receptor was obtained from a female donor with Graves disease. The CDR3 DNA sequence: TGTGCCAGCAGCGGGGGAGCCCGGGAGACCCAGTACTTC. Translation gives CASSGGARETQYF.